This T cell receptor (beta chain) was observed in a study of Graves' ophthalmopathy and Graves' hyperthyroidism. After removal of 3 bases from V and 6 bases from J, the junction contained 5 bases not matched to a gene. Germline V lookup: CDR1 LNHDA, CDR2 SQIVND (reference sequence). The CDR3 contains 14 residues. The authors amplified TCR beta CDR3 regions, and they did so from RNA transcripts for repertoire sequencing. A first-round RT-PCR used HTBI primers, followed by a second-round multiplex PCR. TCRdb independently ran MiXCR on the multiplex PCR reads; one entry per CDR3 protein. The profile shows 150,000 to 200,000 distinct CDR3 sequences, just under 40% of them singletons.

The sequence was collected from a young man with Graves' ophthalmopathy. The chain has TRBV19 and TRBJ1-1, with 9 bases lining up with TRBD1. Sequences were obtained from peripheral blood. The CDR3 region has the DNA TGTGCCAGTAGTATCGGACAGGGGATCGCTGAAGCTTTCTTT. Its protein is CASSIGQGIAEAFF. Full variable domain (remainder filled in from reference TRBV19 and TRBJ1-1): DGGITQSPKYLFRKEGQNVTLSCEQNLNHDAMYWYRQDPGQGLRLIYYSQIVNDFQKGDIAEGYSVSREKKESFPLTVTSAQKNPTAFYLCASSIGQGIAEAFFGQGTRLTVV.